A single sample is the source of the 6 T cell receptor beta chains below, sequenced in a study of cytomegalovirus exposure and HLA in healthy donors. PCR amplification relied on 60 Vbeta primers (plus 13 Jbeta primers). Only in-frame clones appear in the TCRdb table, and some are missing; sequencing was by immunoSEQ multiplex PCR. The specimen's table records roughly 140,000 clones. The sequencing sample was made of PBMCs. The receptor set was obtained from a male donor in good health and CMV-seronegative.

The chain recombines TRBV6-5 with TRBJ2-7, with D unclear. CDR3 length equals 15 residues. Looked up from germline, CDR1 is MNHEY and CDR2 is SVGAGI. V was clipped by 5 bases and J by 3 bases, with 17 bases between them. CDR3 in DNA: TGTGCCAGCAGTCTTGGGCCGCTTCAAGTCTACGAGCAGTACTTC. It specifies CASSLGPLQVYEQYF.

The chain couples TRBV27 to TRBJ1-1; TRBD1 agrees at 8 bases. Germline lookup yields CDR1 MNHEY and CDR2 SMNVEV (reference sequence). The CDR3 is made up of 11 amino acids. The junction had 4 bases not matched to a gene; V was cut back by 6 bases and J by 10 bases. In DNA, the CDR3 is TGTGCCAGCAGCCCGGGGACAGGAGCTTTCTTT. Protein sequence: CASSPGTGAFF.

Points on this clone: Because it lacks the conserved phenylalanine or tryptophan at the end, this CDR3 is likely a read error. The DNA is omitted, as the CDR3 cannot be located on it reliably, and the CDR3 follows TCRdb's listing. This rearrangement joins TRBV29-1 to TRBJ1-2. The CDR3 length is 9 residues, termini included. In germline, CDR1 is SQVTM, CDR2 ANQGSEA. CDR3 amino acids: CSVDVPGGL.

This chain connects TRBV6-5 to TRBJ2-1; TRBD2 matches at 9 bases. The CDR3 length is 15 residues. J was trimmed by 8 bases and V by 4 bases; bases with no gene match: 9. Germline CDR1 MNHEY, CDR2 SVGAGI. The CDR3 reads CASSLLLAGIYEQFF. As DNA, the CDR3 is TGTGCCAGCAGTTTATTACTAGCGGGTATTTATGAGCAGTTCTTC.

In nucleotides, the CDR3 is TGTGCCAGTAGTACCGGACAGAGGAACACTGAAGCTTTCTTT. Its protein product is CASSTGQRNTEAFF. V and J are TRBV19 and TRBJ1-1; the D gene is possibly TRBD1 (6 bases). The CDR3 extends over 14 amino acids. Germline loops: CDR1 LNHDA, CDR2 SQIVND (reference sequence). V gave up 4 bases and J gave up 1 base, with 10 bases separating them.

The rearrangement links TRBV30 to TRBJ2-5, with 7 nucleotides matching TRBD1. The CDR3 runs 13 residues. The germline V gene has CDR1 GTSNPN and CDR2 SVGIG (reference sequence). This CDR3 is CAYDRDRKETQYF. DNA of the CDR3: TGTGCTTATGACCGGGACAGAAAAGAGACCCAGTACTTC.